The 16 T cell receptor beta chains given below trace back to one sample, sequenced in a study of identical twins. Each CDR3 protein gets one entry after TCRdb re-called the 5' RACE reads with MiXCR. This sample yields some 660,000 distinct CDR3 sequences, of which 8% to 9% are seen a single time; around 0.98% belongs to the top ten. The data were also submitted as part of a second study, on yellow fever vaccine responses in identical twins.

The specimen sequenced was PBMCs. These receptors were collected from a woman aged 18-35 years in good health.

This clonotype was recorded at least ten times. CDR3 sequence (DNA): TGTGCCAGCAGCCGGATCGGGACAGATACGCAGTATTTT. Protein: CASSRIGTDTQYF. V is TRBV7-2 and J is TRBJ2-3, with D uncertain. V lost 5 bases and J 3 bases, leaving 9 bases between the germline ends. The CDR3 has 13 amino acids. The germline gives CDR1 SGHTA, CDR2 FQGNSA.

The chain links TRBV6-5 to TRBJ1-2; D ambiguous. Germline V gene sequence: CDR1 MNHEY, CDR2 SVGAGI. With 4 bases removed from V and 6 bases from J, the gap between germline ends came to 18 bases. This CDR3 has 15 residues. The CDR3 here is CASSSPRTGRDGYTF. The DNA for the CDR3 is TGTGCCAGCAGTTCTCCCCGGACGGGGAGGGATGGCTACACCTTC.

A word on this clonotype: The junction shows a germline mismatch at one end, possibly a read error. This sequence joins TRBV6-2 or TRBV6-3 and TRBJ2-2, with 7 bases matching TRBD1. CDR1 and CDR2 from the germline V gene are MNHEY and SVGEGT. The CDR3 consists of 17 residues. The CDR3 sequence is CASSYSEGAPETGQLFF. The CDR3 DNA sequence: TGTGCCAGCAGTTACTCCGAGGGGGCACCAGAGACCGGGCAGCTGTTTTTT.

There are many counts of this clonotype. The genes are TRBV5-1 and TRBJ2-7; 14 nucleotides align to TRBD2. Per germline, CDR1 SGHRS and CDR2 YFSETQ. The V and J ends lost 4 bases and 9 bases, in that order; junction bases with no gene match: 9. This CDR3 comprises 15 residues. In DNA form, the CDR3 reads TGCGCCAGCAGCCCTACCGGGACTAGCGGGAGTACGCAGTACTTC. Residues: CASSPTGTSGSTQYF.

Ten or more counts support this clonotype. The chain employs TRBV20-1 and TRBJ1-4; D not resolved. Germline V lookup: CDR1 DFQATT, CDR2 SNEGSKA (reference sequence). The CDR3 is 12 amino acids. The V end lost 7 bases, the J end lost 0 bases, and 6 bases lay between the germline ends. The CDR3, as DNA: TGCAGTGGGGAAGCAACTAATGAAAAACTGTTTTTT. Translation: CSGEATNEKLFF.

This clonotype showed up just a few times. This chain connects TRBV3-1 to TRBJ2-1, with 9 bases identical to TRBD2. V lost 5 bases and J lost 10; bases outside the gene matches: 9. Germline lookup yields CDR1 LGHDT and CDR2 YNNKEL (reference sequence). The CDR3 is 14 residues long. CDR3 in amino acids: CASSFNSGSSEQFF. CDR3 bases: TGTGCCAGCAGCTTTAATAGCGGGAGCTCGGAGCAGTTCTTC.

This clonotype was counted only a few times. V and J are TRBV3-1 and TRBJ2-5; tentatively, D is TRBD2 (6 bases). CDR3 length equals 13 residues. Trimming took off 6 bases at V and 1 base at J, with 9 bases between the two ends. CDR1 is LGHDT and CDR2 is YNNKEL in the germline V gene (reference sequence). The chain's CDR3 is CASRSSAQETQYF. CDR3 coding DNA: TGTGCCAGCAGATCTAGCGCCCAAGAGACCCAGTACTTC.

A word on this clonotype: The junction does not match germline at one end; this may be a read error. The V and J genes are TRBV20-1 and TRBJ2-1; no reliable D call. In germline, CDR1 is DFQATT, CDR2 SNEGSKA (reference sequence). The CDR3 has 14 amino acids. The CDR3 nucleotides are TGCAGTGCTTCGGGCGTTAGCTCCTACATTGAGCAGTTCTTC. This codes for CSASGVSSYIEQFF.

This clonotype was observed many times. The V call is TRBV5-6, the J call TRBJ2-1; 13 nucleotides align to TRBD2. Trimming at V came to 2 bases and at J to 7 bases, leaving 9 bases not matched to a gene. The CDR3 is made up of 17 amino acids. Germline CDR1 reads SGHDT; CDR2 reads YYEEEE. The CDR3 DNA follows: TGTGCCAGCAGCTTAGCCCCCGGGACTAGCGGGGTGAATGAGCAGTTCTTC. Translated, it gives CASSLAPGTSGVNEQFF.

This clonotype was seen a handful of times. This chain joins TRBV9 and TRBJ2-6; TRBD1 might be the D (5 bases). Per germline, CDR1 SGDLS and CDR2 YYNGEE. The germline V and J ends were trimmed by 3 bases and 4 bases, with 11 bases remaining between them. This CDR3 spans 15 amino acids. As DNA, the CDR3 is TGTGCCAGCAGCGCCAGGGCGTCCGGGGCCAACGTCCTGACTTTC. Translating it yields CASSARASGANVLTF.

The sample holds a few counts of this clonotype. This chain uses TRBV5-1 with TRBJ2-6; D gene unclear. CDR3 length: 15 residues. Germline V gives CDR1 SGHRS, CDR2 YFSETQ. The V and J ends lost 0 bases and 2 bases respectively, with 6 bases between them. Here the CDR3 DNA reads TGCGCCAGCAGCTTGGAAGGCCCTGGGGCCAACGTCCTGACTTTC. Its protein is CASSLEGPGANVLTF.

V is TRBV18 and J is TRBJ2-7; D remains unclear. The CDR3 has 13 residues. Deletions cut 2 bases from V and 3 bases from J, with 8 bases between. Germline V gene data show CDR1 as KGHSH and CDR2 as LQKENI. For the CDR3, the DNA is TGTGCCAGCTCACCAGAGGTCAGCTACGAGCAGTACTTC. Translation: CASSPEVSYEQYF.

This clonotype was counted at least ten times. The genes are TRBV24-1 and TRBJ2-1; no clear D gene. With 0 bases removed from V and 8 bases from J, the gap between germline ends came to 4 bases. Per the germline V gene, CDR1 is KGHDR and CDR2 is SFDVKD. CDR3 size: 12 residues. Written as DNA, the CDR3 is TGTGCCACCAGTGATTTGGTGGATGAGCAGTTCTTC. Translating it yields CATSDLVDEQFF.

There are a few counts of this clonotype. The V and J genes are TRBV20-1 and TRBJ1-6, with a tentative D call TRBD1 (5 bases). CDR3 length: 15 amino acids. V lost 3 bases and J lost 11, with 20 bases in between. Germline-derived CDR1 and CDR2 are DFQATT and SNEGSKA (reference sequence). CDR3 in amino acids: CSARLLRDGNPPLHF. The DNA for the CDR3 is TGCAGTGCTAGGCTCCTCCGGGACGGAAATCCACCCCTCCACTTT.

CDR3 region: CASSLVPDREAFF. DNA of the CDR3: TGTGCCAGCAGCTTAGTCCCGGACAGGGAAGCTTTCTTT. The chain links TRBV7-9 to TRBJ1-1; 7 bases fit TRBD1. V lost 1 base, J lost 8 bases, and 4 bases stayed unmatched. The CDR3 has 13 amino acids. Per germline, CDR1 SEHNR and CDR2 FQNEAQ (reference sequence).

This clonotype was recorded a few times. The J gene is TRBJ2-5, the V gene TRBV4-2; no reliable D call. V lost 0 bases and J 0 bases, leaving 11 bases between the germline ends. The CDR3 runs to 16 residues. CDR1 and CDR2 (germline): LGHNA, YNFKEQ. CDR3 nucleotide sequence: TGTGCCAGCAGCCAAGAATCAAGCACATACCAAGAGACCCAGTACTTC. Translation gives CASSQESSTYQETQYF.